The TCR beta chain described here comes from a study of post-analysis software for immune sequencing data. Whole-study context: Relapsing-remitting, secondary progressive and progressive-relapsing multiple sclerosis courses were included. Study-level results: Samples from a shared batch, those prepared together, strongly co-clustered by F measure. In patients, TRBV5-6, TRBV5-1 and TRBV20-1 belonged to five TRBV segments found more frequently than in controls. Versus controls, multiple sclerosis patients showed significantly lower diversity (normalized Chao1).

Remarks on this clonotype: As yet, its antigen is unknown.

The TCR beta cDNA libraries carried unique molecular identifiers. TCRdb ran MiXCR on the PCR reads and lists one entry per CDR3 protein. The sample yields 450,000 to 700,000 distinct CDR3 sequences, about 40% seen once. Germline CDR1 is SGHKS and CDR2 is YYEKEE (reference sequence). After removal of 1 base from V and 8 bases from J, the junction contained 10 bases not matched to a gene. The CDR3 totals 16 residues. The rearrangement joins TRBV5-5 to TRBJ2-1; 9 bases map to TRBD2. The source material was blood. The clonotype comes from a girl between 5 and 17 years old with multiple sclerosis. The CDR3 region has the DNA TGTGCCAGCAGCTTGATTTCCCGACTAGCGGCCCATGAGCAGTTCTTC. It specifies CASSLISRLAAHEQFF.